This TCR beta chain comes out of a study of persistence of HIV-infected CD4 T cells. Study at large: Antigen stimulation activated a lower proportion of cells, more of them memory, than anti-CD3/anti-CD28 stimulation. Study-wide points: Rare CMV-responding cells carrying HIV-1 proviruses were not analyzed separately for TCR.

Cells were stimulated nonspecifically with anti-CD3/anti-CD28 magnetic beads. Sorting selected CD4+ T cells upregulating both CD40 ligand and CD69. Inclusion required CMV-positive serology and CD4+ counts above 400 cells/uL. Sequencing used immunoSEQ version 4 in survey mode. Clones were sequenced by immunoSEQ multiplex PCR, and TCRdb holds only the in-frame ones, with some missing. In the table there are 35,000 to 50,000 clones, about 90% of which are singletons. Notes on this clone: Its specificity is unknown.

CDR1 is SGHRS, CDR2 YFSETQ, per germline. This CDR3 region has 15 residues. V was shortened by 2 bases and J by 3 bases, with 15 bases between the two germline ends. The chain joins TRBV5-1 to TRBJ2-7, with D tentatively TRBD1 or TRBD2 (5 bases each). The source was CD4+ T cells sorted from PBMCs after roughly 18-hour stimulation, collected from a patient who received antiretroviral therapy. This sequence originates from an adult man with HIV who was CMV-seropositive. The chain's CDR3 is CASSFLGPPGYEQYF. The CDR3 bases are TGCGCCAGCAGCTTCCTGGGACCCCCCGGCTACGAGCAGTACTTC. Variable domain in full (rest from reference TRBV5-1 and TRBJ2-7): KAGVTQTPRYLIKTRGQQVTLSCSPISGHRSVSWYQQTPGQGLQFLFEYFSETQRNKGNFPGRFSGRQFSNSRSEMNVSTLELGDSALYLCASSFLGPPGYEQYFGPGTRLTVT.